A selection of T cell receptor beta chains follows, all from one sample in a study of Graves' ophthalmopathy and Graves' hyperthyroidism. TCRdb called the multiplex PCR reads again in MiXCR, with one record for every CDR3 protein. The sample records around 36,000 distinct CDR3 sequences, roughly 50% being singletons. The sequenced material came from peripheral blood. These receptors came from an adult woman with stable Graves' hyperthyroidism. The CDR3 runs from the conserved cysteine through the conserved F or W. Fields, in order: J gene, V gene, clone size, D gene, CDR3 DNA, CDR3 protein. D genes are given only for firm matches. Clone size is not always given. Where it is, it says once, few, many or a class for expanded clones.

>TRBJ2-2|TRBV7-8|.|TRBD2
TGTGCCAGCAGCTTTAGCGGGAGCCGCACCGGGGAGCTGTTTTTT
CASSFSGSRTGELFF
>TRBJ1-5|TRBV10-3|.|TRBD1
TGTGCCATCAGTGGGACAGGGGGCCTCAATCAGCCCCAGCATTTT
CAISGTGGLNQPQHF
>TRBJ1-5|TRBV2|.|.
TGTACCACCAGGGAGGGGAAGGGCCAGCCCCAGCATTTT
CTTREGKGQPQHF
>TRBJ2-2|TRBV7-2|.|TRBD2
TGTGCCAGCAGCTTCAGCGGGACGAACACCGGGGAGCTGTTTTTT
CASSFSGTNTGELFF
>TRBJ1-2|TRBV15|.|.
TGTGCCACCAGCCCGCGGAGGAATGGCTACACCTTC
CATSPRRNGYTF
>TRBJ2-5|TRBV6-5|.|.
TGTGCCAGCAGTTACTCGGGGCCAGCCTTCCAAGAGACTCAGTACTTC
CASSYSGPAFQETQYF
>TRBJ2-5|TRBV12-5|.|.
TGTGCTAGCCAAGAGGTCGGTGAGACCCAGTACTTC
CASQEVGETQYF
>TRBJ1-1|TRBV7-9|many|.
TGTGCCAGCAGCACACAGGGTCGGACTGAAGCTTTCTTT
CASSTQGRTEAFF
>TRBJ1-4|TRBV3-1|many|.
TGTGCCAGCAGCCAACGAGGGAGTAATGAAAAACTGTTTTTT
CASSQRGSNEKLFF
>TRBJ1-5|TRBV20-1|once|.
TGCAGTGCGAAAGAGTTGGGGTATAGCAATCAGCCCCAGCATTTT
CSAKELGYSNQPQHF
>TRBJ2-1|TRBV29-1|.|.
TGCAGCGTTGCGGTGGGCGCCTCCTACAATGAGCAGTTCTTC
CSVAVGASYNEQFF
>TRBJ1-6|TRBV5-1|many|TRBD1
TGCGCCAGCAGCAATCGTCCCGGGACAGGGGGCGGCAATTCACCCCTCCACTTT
CASSNRPGTGGGNSPLHF
>TRBJ1-2|TRBV11-2|many|.
TGTGCCAGCAGCTCTTTACAGGGAAGGGATGGCTACACCTTC
CASSSLQGRDGYTF
>TRBJ2-5|TRBV6-5|many|.
TGTGCCAGCCGGCGGGGCGAAGAGACCCAGTACTTC
CASRRGEETQYF
>TRBJ2-6|TRBV15|.|TRBD1
TGTGCCACCCGTGGGACAGGGGTCTCTGGGGCCAACGTCCTGACTTTC
CATRGTGVSGANVLTF
>TRBJ2-7|TRBV7-9|many|.
TGTGCCAGCAGCTTGGGACCCCAGTTGGGCGAGCAGTACTTC
CASSLGPQLGEQYF
>TRBJ1-5|TRBV12-3/TRBV12-4|.|.
TGTGCCAGCAGTTTTGGAGCGAGTAGCAATCAGCCCCAGCATTTT
CASSFGASSNQPQHF
>TRBJ2-3|TRBV28|many|.
TGTGCCAGCAGAAATGACCTGGACACAGATACGCAGTATTTT
CASRNDLDTDTQYF
>TRBJ1-5|TRBV9|.|.
TGTGCCAGCAGCGTAGACCCAGGGGGCAATCAGCCCCAGCATTTT
CASSVDPGGNQPQHF
>TRBJ1-2|TRBV29-1|.|.
TGCAGCGTTGGGTCACGGGGGGCGTCTGGCTACACCTTC
CSVGSRGASGYTF
>TRBJ2-7|TRBV5-5|many|TRBD1
TGTGCCAGCAGCTTGGGGCAGGGGGTCTACGAGCAGTACTTC
CASSLGQGVYEQYF
>TRBJ2-1|TRBV19|few|TRBD1
TGTGCCAGTAAACGGGACAGGGGAAGCAATGAGCAGTTCTTC
CASKRDRGSNEQFF
>TRBJ2-5|TRBV7-2|.|.
TGTGCCAGCAGCCAACTGGCGGGGTCGGAGACCCAGTACTTC
CASSQLAGSETQYF
>TRBJ2-7|TRBV5-1|.|TRBD2
TGCGCCAGCAGCTTATTCCCGGGACTAGCGAGCGAGCAGTACTTC
CASSLFPGLASEQYF
>TRBJ1-1|TRBV15|.|.
TGTGCCACCAGCAGAGTCGGGGGCATCACTGAAGCTTTCTTT
CATSRVGGITEAFF
>TRBJ2-3|TRBV5-7|many|TRBD2
TGTGCCAGCAGCTGGGGACTAGCGGGAGGTTCACCAGACACAGATACGCAGTATTTT
CASSWGLAGGSPDTDTQYF
>TRBJ2-5|TRBV5-1|many|.
TGCGCCAGCAGCTTGGTAGGGGGAGGCGGTGAGACCCAGTACTTC
CASSLVGGGGETQYF
>TRBJ1-4|TRBV27|many|.
TGTGCCAGCAGTTTAACACAGGGACTTAATGAAAAACTGTTTTTT
CASSLTQGLNEKLFF
>TRBJ1-4|TRBV2|.|.
TGTGCCAGCAGTGCTTTTGGGAAAACTAATGAAAAACTGTTTTTT
CASSAFGKTNEKLFF
>TRBJ2-7|TRBV2|.|.
TGTGCCAGCAGTGAGTCGGGGGCCATCCACGAGCAGTACTTC
CASSESGAIHEQYF
>TRBJ1-1|TRBV12-3/TRBV12-4|many|.
TGTGCCAGCAGTTTGCAGGCCACGGGGACTGAAGCTTTCTTT
CASSLQATGTEAFF
>TRBJ1-2|TRBV12-3/TRBV12-4|.|.
TGTGCCAGCAACCTAGGGACGACTGCCGAACCTATCTATGGCTACACCTTC
CASNLGTTAEPIYGYTF
>TRBJ2-7|TRBV7-3|few|TRBD2
TGTGCCAGCAGCTCCGGACTAGCGGGACACGAGCAGTACTTC
CASSSGLAGHEQYF
>TRBJ2-3|TRBV4-1|.|.
TGCGCCAGCAGCCCAACAGGTCCCGCCCCCCATACGCAGTATTTT
CASSPTGPAPHTQYF
>TRBJ2-7|TRBV6-5|.|.
TGTGCCAGCAGTTACACACCAACAGGGTGGGACACCGGGGAGCTGTACTTC
CASSYTPTGWDTGELYF
>TRBJ2-5|TRBV20-1|.|TRBD2
TGCAGTGCTAGAGGGGCTTTAGGCGGGAGGGCAGAGACCCAGTACTTC
CSARGALGGRAETQYF
>TRBJ2-7|TRBV6-5|.|TRBD1
TGTGCCAGCAGTTCCGGGACAGGGTCCTACGAGCAGTACTTC
CASSSGTGSYEQYF
>TRBJ1-2|TRBV2|once|TRBD1
TGTGCCAGCAGCGGACAGGGCGAGGTTGGGTATGGCTACACCTTC
CASSGQGEVGYGYTF
>TRBJ2-3|TRBV28|.|.
TGTGCCAGCAGGGTTAGGTGGGACTCCCCTTTTCGCACAGATACGCAGTATTTT
CASRVRWDSPFRTDTQYF
>TRBJ2-5|TRBV29-1|.|.
TGCAGCGGGGGCCAAGAGACCCAGTACTTC
CSGGQETQYF
>TRBJ1-6|TRBV5-6|.|.
TGTGCCAGCAGCCATGGGCGGAACTATAACTCACCCCTCCACTTT
CASSHGRNYNSPLHF
>TRBJ2-7|TRBV5-4|.|.
TGTGCCAGCAGCTTGTCCCTCGGGCGGGGCTCCTACGAGCAGTACTTC
CASSLSLGRGSYEQYF
>TRBJ2-5|TRBV5-1|many|.
TGCGCCAGCAGCTACACTCAGGACACGGAAGAGACCCAGTACTTC
CASSYTQDTEETQYF
>TRBJ1-2|TRBV28|many|.
TGTGCCAGCAGTTTAATGGGGGGCCAAGAGGGTGGCTACACCTTC
CASSLMGGQEGGYTF
>TRBJ1-6|TRBV7-9|.|.
TGTGCCAGCAGCTTAGTAGCGGATTCACCCCTCCACTTT
CASSLVADSPLHF
>TRBJ1-3|TRBV9|.|.
TGTGCCAGCAGCGTCCGACAGTCTAACTCTGGAAACACCATATATTTT
CASSVRQSNSGNTIYF
>TRBJ1-2|TRBV15|.|.
TGTGCCACCAGCGGCTACAAGGAGGCTGCGCGCTACACCTTC
CATSGYKEAARYTF
>TRBJ1-6|TRBV27|many|TRBD1
TGTGCCAGCAGTTTACCATCGACAGGGACCCTTTTACGGCGGTCACCCCTCCACTTT
CASSLPSTGTLLRRSPLHF
>TRBJ2-7|TRBV20-1|.|TRBD1
TGCGGTGCCCCCAACACGGACAGGGGGCGAGGCGAGCAGTACTTC
CGAPNTDRGRGEQYF
>TRBJ1-2|TRBV20-1|once|TRBD1
TGCAGTGCTAGTGGGGGACAGGAAGGGGGCTATGGCTACACCTTC
CSASGGQEGGYGYTF
>TRBJ2-2|TRBV19|many|TRBD2
TGTGCCAGTAGTATTAAGATAGCGGGTCCGAACACCGGGGAGCTGCTTTTT
CASSIKIAGPNTGELLF
>TRBJ1-2|TRBV7-8|.|TRBD1
TGTGCCAGCAGCCCGTGGACAGGGGCCGGCTACACCTTC
CASSPWTGAGYTF
>TRBJ1-3|TRBV11-2|many|.
TGTGCCAGCAGCTCATTGACAGCCTACTCTGGAAACACCATATATTTT
CASSSLTAYSGNTIYF
>TRBJ2-3|TRBV7-3|.|TRBD1
TGTGCCAGCAGCTTAGGTGCAGGGGGCCGTGGCACAGATACGCAGTATTTT
CASSLGAGGRGTDTQYF
>TRBJ1-1|TRBV6-5|many|.
TGTGCCAGCAGTTACTCTCGATCGAACACTGAAGCTTTCTTT
CASSYSRSNTEAFF
>TRBJ2-6|TRBV29-1|.|.
TGCAGCGTGGGCCCTGCGGGAGCCAACGTCCTGACTTTC
CSVGPAGANVLTF
>TRBJ2-5|TRBV20-1|medium-sized|.
TGCAGTGCCCAGTGGCAAGAGACCCAGTACTTC
CSAQWQETQYF
>TRBJ2-7|TRBV20-1|many|TRBD1
TGCAGTGCTAAGGATACAGGGGACAACTCCTACGAGCAGTACTTC
CSAKDTGDNSYEQYF
>TRBJ1-1|TRBV5-1|many|TRBD1
TGCGCCAGCAGCACCAACCCGGGACAGGGAACTGAAGCTTTCTTT
CASSTNPGQGTEAFF
>TRBJ1-1|TRBV25-1|.|TRBD1
TGTGCCAGCAGTGTCGGACAGGGACTGAACACTGAAGCTTTCTTT
CASSVGQGLNTEAFF